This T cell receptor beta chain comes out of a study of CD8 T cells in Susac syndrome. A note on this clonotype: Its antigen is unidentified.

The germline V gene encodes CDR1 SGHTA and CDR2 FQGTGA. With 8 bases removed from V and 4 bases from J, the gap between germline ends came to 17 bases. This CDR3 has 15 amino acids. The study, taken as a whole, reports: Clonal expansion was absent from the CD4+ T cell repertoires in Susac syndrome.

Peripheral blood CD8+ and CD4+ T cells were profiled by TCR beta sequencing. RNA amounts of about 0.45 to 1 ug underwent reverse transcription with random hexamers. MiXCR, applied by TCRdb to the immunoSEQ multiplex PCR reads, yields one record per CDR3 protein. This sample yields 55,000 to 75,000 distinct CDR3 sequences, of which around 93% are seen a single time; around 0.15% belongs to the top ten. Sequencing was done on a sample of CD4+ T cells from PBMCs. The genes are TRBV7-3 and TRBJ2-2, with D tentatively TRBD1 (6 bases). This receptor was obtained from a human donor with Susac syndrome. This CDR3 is CASSWLGASTGELFF. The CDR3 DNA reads TGTGCCAGCTCATGGTTGGGGGCGAGCACCGGGGAGCTGTTTTTT.